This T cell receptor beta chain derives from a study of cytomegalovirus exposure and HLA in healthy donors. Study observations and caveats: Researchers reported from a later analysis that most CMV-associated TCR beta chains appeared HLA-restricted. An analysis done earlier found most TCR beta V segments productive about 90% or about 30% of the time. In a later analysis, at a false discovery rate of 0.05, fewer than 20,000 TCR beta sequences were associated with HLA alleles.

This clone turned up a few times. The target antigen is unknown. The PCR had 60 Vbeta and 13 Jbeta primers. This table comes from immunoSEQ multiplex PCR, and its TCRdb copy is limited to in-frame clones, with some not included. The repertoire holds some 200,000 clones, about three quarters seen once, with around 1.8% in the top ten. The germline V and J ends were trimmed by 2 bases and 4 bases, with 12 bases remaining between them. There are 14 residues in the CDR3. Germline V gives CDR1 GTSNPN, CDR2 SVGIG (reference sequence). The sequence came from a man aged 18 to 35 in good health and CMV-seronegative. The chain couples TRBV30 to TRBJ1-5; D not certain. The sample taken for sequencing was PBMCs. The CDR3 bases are TGTGCCTGGAGTTCGGCAGGCGGGAATCAGCCCCAGCATTTT. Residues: CAWSSAGGNQPQHF.